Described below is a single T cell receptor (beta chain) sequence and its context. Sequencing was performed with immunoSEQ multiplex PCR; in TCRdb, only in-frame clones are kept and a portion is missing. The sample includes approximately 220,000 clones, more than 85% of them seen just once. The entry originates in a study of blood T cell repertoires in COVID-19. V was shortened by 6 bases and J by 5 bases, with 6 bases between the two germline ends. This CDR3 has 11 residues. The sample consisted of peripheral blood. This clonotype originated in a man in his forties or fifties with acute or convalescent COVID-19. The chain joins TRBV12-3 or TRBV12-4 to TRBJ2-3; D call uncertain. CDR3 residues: CASSSGDTQYF. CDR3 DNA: TGTGCCAGCAGCTCGGGAGATACGCAGTATTTT.